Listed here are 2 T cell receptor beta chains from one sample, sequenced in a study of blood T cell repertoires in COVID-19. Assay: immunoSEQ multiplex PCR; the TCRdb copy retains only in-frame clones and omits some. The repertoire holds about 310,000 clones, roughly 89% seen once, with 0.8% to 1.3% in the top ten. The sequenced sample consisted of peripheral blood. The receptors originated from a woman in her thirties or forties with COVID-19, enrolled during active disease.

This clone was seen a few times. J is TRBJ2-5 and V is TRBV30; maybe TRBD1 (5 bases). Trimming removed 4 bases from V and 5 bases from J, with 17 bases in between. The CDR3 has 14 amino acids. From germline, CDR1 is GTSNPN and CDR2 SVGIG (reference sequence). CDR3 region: CAWTPRVGRETQYF. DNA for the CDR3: TGTGCCTGGACTCCCCGGGTGGGGCGGGAGACCCAGTACTTC.

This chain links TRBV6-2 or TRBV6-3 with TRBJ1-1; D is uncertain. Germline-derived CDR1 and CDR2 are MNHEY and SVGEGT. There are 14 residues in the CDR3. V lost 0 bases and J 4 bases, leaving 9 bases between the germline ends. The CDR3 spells CASSYSLEGTEAFF. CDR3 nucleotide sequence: TGTGCCAGCAGTTACTCGTTGGAGGGCACTGAAGCTTTCTTT.